The sequence of this TCR beta chain was determined in a study of blood T cell repertoires in COVID-19 (TCRdb year 2020). Background for the entire study: Samples covering the acute and convalescent phases of COVID-19 were provided by collaborators in the United States, Italy and Spain. The sample metadata nearly always contained a de-identified subject ID, COVID-19 status, age in years and sex. Samples came from the ongoing ImmuneRACE study (first 160 participants) plus 1,254 subjects from 6 global collaborators. The prospective study material was composed of cDNA or gDNA derived from T cells, B-cell-depleted T cells, or PBMCs. The dataset comprised deeply sampled blood TCRbeta repertoires from subjects exposed to, actively infected with, or recovered from COVID-19. The repertoires were released in a freely available public database intended as a resource for research on the immune response to SARS-CoV-2. Where available, HLA class I and class II types were taken from metadata supplied by the sample provider and were not determined by assay-based typing. What the research found in general, with its limitations: The quantity of clinical and demographic metadata differed by source and by participant and was supplied without curation.

Remarks on this clone: Its antigen remains unidentified. No clone much larger than this one lies a single base away; base qualities are absent.

Each collaborating institution followed its own protocols to collect whole blood in K2EDTA tubes. For TCRbeta analysis, collaborators shipped samples in one of three forms: frozen whole blood, isolated PBMCs, or DNA extracted from either of those sample types. V loses 0 bases, J loses 0 bases, and the germline ends lie 3 bases apart. According to the germline V gene, CDR1 reads LGHNA and CDR2 reads YNFKEQ. The CDR3 sequence holds 14 residues, the cysteine and phenylalanine included. Only the CDR3 portion is preserved as DNA: 42 bases, with reading frame beginning at the first base. The immunoSEQ Assay, a bias-controlled multiplex PCR, was used to amplify TCRbeta CDR3 regions from genomic DNA. The original methods were these. Within the assay, amplification of reference gene primers was used to estimate how many nucleated cells each sample contained. To quantify the absolute abundance of each unique TCRbeta CDR3 rearrangement, sequence reads were collapsed and filtered. Productive Simpson clonality was computed per sample as the square root of Simpson's diversity index over productive rearrangements. Drawn from immuneACCESS, this table holds only the in-frame rearrangements with V and J called that TCRdb kept. Clones are partly lost; checked studies trace under half to an unresolved V gene and leave the rest unexplained. V and J calls and clone size come straight from that table; D and trimming were deduced from the DNA. The sample profile shows about 64,000 clones; just over 85% of them were found once. Of the sample, roughly 3.2% falls within the top ten clones.

Sequenced: peripheral blood. This TCR was sampled from a man aged 50-59 years with active COVID-19. The chain links TRBV4-2 with TRBJ2-1; no D gene can be assigned with confidence. The nucleotide sequence reads as follows: TGTGCCAGCAGCCAAGATATCTCCTACAATGAGCAGTTCTTC. This encodes CASSQDISYNEQFF.